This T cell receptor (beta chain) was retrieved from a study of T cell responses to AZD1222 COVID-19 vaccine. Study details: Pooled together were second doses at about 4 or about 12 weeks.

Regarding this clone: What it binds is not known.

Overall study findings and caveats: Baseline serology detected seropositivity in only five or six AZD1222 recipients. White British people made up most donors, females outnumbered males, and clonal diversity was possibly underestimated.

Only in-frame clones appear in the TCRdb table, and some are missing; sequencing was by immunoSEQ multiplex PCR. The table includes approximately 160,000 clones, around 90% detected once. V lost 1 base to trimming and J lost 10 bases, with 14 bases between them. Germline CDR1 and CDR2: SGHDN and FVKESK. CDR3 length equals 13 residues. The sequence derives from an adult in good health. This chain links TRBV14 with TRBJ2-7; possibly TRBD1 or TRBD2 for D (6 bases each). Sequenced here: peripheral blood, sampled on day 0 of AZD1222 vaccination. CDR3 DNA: TGTGCCAGCAGCCAAGCGCGTATGGGGGGCCAGTACTTC. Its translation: CASSQARMGGQYF. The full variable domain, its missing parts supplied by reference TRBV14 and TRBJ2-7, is EAGVTQFPSHSVIEKGQTVTLRCDPISGHDNLYWYRRVMGKEIKFLLHFVKESKQDESGMPNNRFLAERTGGTYSTLKVQPAELEDSGVYFCASSQARMGGQYFGPGTRLTVT.